Listed here are 26 T cell receptor beta chains from one sample, sequenced in a study of blood T cell repertoires in COVID-19. Profiling relied on immunoSEQ multiplex PCR, and the TCRdb table lists in-frame clones only, not all of them. The table has about 99,000 clones, nearly 85% seen once; the top ten hold under 15%. Sequencing input: peripheral blood. The receptor set was obtained from a human donor in a cohort sampled during active or convalescent COVID-19.

The rearrangement uses TRBV11-2 and TRBJ2-5, with 9 bases fitting TRBD2. Germline loops: CDR1 SGHAT, CDR2 FQNNGV. The CDR3 is made up of 16 amino acids. V lost 5 bases to trimming and J lost 1 base; unmatched junction nucleotides: 8. As DNA, the CDR3 is TGTGCCAGCAGCCCCGGGCTAGCGGGGCTCCAAGAGACCCAGTACTTC. The encoded protein is CASSPGLAGLQETQYF.

This clone was picked up a small number of times. DNA for the CDR3: TGTGCCAGCAGCCAAGCCCACCTGTCGGCGGGGGCTACGCAGTATTTT. It codes for CASSQAHLSAGATQYF. V gene TRBV4-2 combines with J gene TRBJ2-3, with D perhaps matching TRBD2 (7 bases). Per germline, CDR1 LGHNA and CDR2 YNFKEQ. V was cut by 1 base and J by 8 bases, with 19 bases left in between. The CDR3 runs 16 residues.

This clone was detected once. The J gene is TRBJ2-7, the V gene TRBV7-9; D gene ambiguous. The CDR3 has 12 amino acids. V lost 1 base, J lost 6 bases, and 7 bases lay in between. Germline V lookup: CDR1 SEHNR, CDR2 FQNEAQ (reference sequence). CDR3: CASSLGPSEQYF. In nucleotides, the CDR3 is TGTGCCAGCAGCTTAGGGCCTAGCGAGCAGTACTTC.

V and J are TRBV5-1 and TRBJ2-7; D gene ambiguous. Trimming shortened V by 1 base and J by 3 bases, and 14 bases separated the two germline ends. The CDR3 spans 15 residues. Germline CDR1 SGHRS, CDR2 YFSETQ. CDR3 sequence (DNA): TGCGCCAGCAGCTTGTCGTCAGGTGAGAACTACGAGCAGTACTTC. Its translation is CASSLSSGENYEQYF.

This clone has only one observation. The rearrangement joins TRBV12-3 or TRBV12-4 to TRBJ2-5; D gene uncertain. The CDR3 covers 12 residues. The V and J ends lost 5 bases and 3 bases respectively, with 7 bases between them. DNA of the CDR3: TGTGCCAGCAGTCGAGTAGAAGAGACCCAGTACTTC. Residues: CASSRVEETQYF.

The rearrangement uses TRBV18 and TRBJ2-5; 11 bases are a match to TRBD2. This CDR3 contains 18 residues. CDR1 is KGHSH and CDR2 is LQKENI in the germline V gene. V lost 3 bases to trimming and J lost 0 bases; unmatched junction nucleotides: 9. The CDR3 bases are TGTGCCAGCTCACCGGACCTCACTAGCGGGGGTAACCAAGAGACCCAGTACTTC. Its protein product is CASSPDLTSGGNQETQYF.

The gene calls are TRBV2 and TRBJ1-5; no firm D call. The CDR3 is made up of 13 amino acids. Trimming shortened V by 6 bases and J by 1 base, and 7 bases separated the two germline ends. CDR1 is SNHLY, CDR2 FYNNEI, per germline. As DNA, the CDR3 is TGTGCCAGCAGGAGCGAGAGCAATCAGCCCCAGCATTTT. The encoded protein is CASRSESNQPQHF.

Turning to this clone: Other DNA sequences in the same sample also yield this CDR3. The genes are TRBV7-3 and TRBJ1-1; 9 bases fit TRBD1. The CDR3 has 15 amino acids. Germline loops: CDR1 SGHTA, CDR2 FQGTGA. Losses at the gene ends were 3 bases for V and 2 bases for J; bases not matched to a gene: 4. The DNA for the CDR3 is TGTGCCAGCAGCTTGATGGGACAGGGAAACACTGAAGCTTTCTTT. This translates into CASSLMGQGNTEAFF.

V and J are TRBV5-1 and TRBJ2-1; D not resolved. Deletions cut 0 bases from V and 2 bases from J, with 9 bases between. There are 15 residues in the CDR3. Germline loops: CDR1 SGHRS, CDR2 YFSETQ. CDR3 nucleotides: TGCGCCAGCAGCTTGGGCAGTTCCACCTACAATGAGCAGTTCTTC. Translated: CASSLGSSTYNEQFF.

This chain links TRBV4-2 with TRBJ1-4, with D possibly TRBD1 on 6 matching bases. The germline gives CDR1 LGHNA, CDR2 YNFKEQ. The CDR3 loop spans 14 amino acids. Between the trimmed V and J ends, which lost 4 bases and 3 bases, there was a span of 9 bases. The CDR3 loop reads CASSRTASNEKLFF. The DNA for the CDR3 is TGTGCCAGCAGCCGGACAGCGTCTAATGAAAAACTGTTTTTT.

The chain recombines TRBV19 with TRBJ1-5; D gene ambiguous. The CDR3 consists of 15 residues. Trimming pared 2 bases from V and 6 bases from J, leaving 14 bases between. CDR1 LNHDA and CDR2 SQIVND come from the germline V gene (reference sequence). CDR3 DNA sequence: TGTGCCAGTAGTATACGAACCCCAAGGAGTCAGCCCCAGCATTTT. As protein: CASSIRTPRSQPQHF.

The chain uses TRBV28 and TRBJ2-7; no reliable D call. CDR3 size: 12 residues. V was clipped by 5 bases and J by 6 bases, with 11 bases between them. Germline V gene sequence: CDR1 MDHEN, CDR2 SYDVKM. The CDR3 is CASSPAMVEQYF. For the CDR3, the DNA is TGTGCCAGCAGTCCCGCGATGGTCGAGCAGTACTTC.

This chain connects TRBV7-9 to TRBJ2-5, with 8 positions matching TRBD1. Looked up from germline, CDR1 is SEHNR and CDR2 is FQNEAQ (reference sequence). This CDR3 is built from 17 residues. Trimming took 7 bases from V and 5 from J; bases not matched to a gene: 18. CDR3 loop: CASTPPGQGPHLETQYF. CDR3 nucleotides: TGTGCCAGCACCCCCCCCGGACAGGGCCCCCATTTGGAGACCCAGTACTTC.

The V call is TRBV5-1, the J call TRBJ2-2; 10 positions match TRBD2. The CDR3 is made up of 16 amino acids. Germline values: CDR1 SGHRS, CDR2 YFSETQ. The V gene end was trimmed by 2 bases and the J gene end by 2 bases; junction bases not matched to a gene: 3. CDR3: CASSFSGGANTGELFF. In nucleotides, the CDR3 is TGCGCCAGCAGCTTCAGCGGGGGGGCCAACACCGGGGAGCTGTTTTTT.

The chain couples TRBV5-1 to TRBJ1-2; D possibly corresponds to TRBD1 (6 bases). With 4 bases removed from V and 2 bases from J, the gap between germline ends came to 15 bases. CDR3 length equals 15 residues. Germline V lookup: CDR1 SGHRS, CDR2 YFSETQ. The CDR3 spells CASSARGKGNYGYTF. As DNA, the CDR3 is TGCGCCAGCAGCGCCAGGGGAAAGGGGAACTATGGCTACACCTTC.

V and J are TRBV5-6 and TRBJ2-7; 10 positions agree with TRBD1. Germline V gives CDR1 SGHDT, CDR2 YYEEEE. The CDR3 contains 15 residues. V lost 0 bases to trimming and J lost 6 bases; unmatched junction nucleotides: 6. CDR3 nucleotide sequence: TGTGCCAGCAGCTTGGCTTGGGGACAGGGGACCGAGCAGTACTTC. Protein: CASSLAWGQGTEQYF.

This chain joins TRBV9 and TRBJ2-7, with D tentatively TRBD1 (6 bases). The CDR3 length is 14 residues. Germline-derived CDR1 and CDR2 are SGDLS and YYNGEE. V shed 4 bases and J shed 1 base, with 12 bases lying between them. The CDR3, as DNA: TGTGCCAGCAGCCCTACAGGGCGATCCTACGAGCAGTACTTC. As protein: CASSPTGRSYEQYF. The variable domain in full, with the rest retrieved from reference TRBV9 and TRBJ2-7, is DSGVTQTPKHLITATGQRVTLRCSPRSGDLSVYWYQQSLDQGLQFLIQYYNGEERAKGNILERFSAQQFPDLHSELNLSSLELGDSALYFCASSPTGRSYEQYFGPGTRLTVT.

This sequence joins TRBV12-3 or TRBV12-4 and TRBJ1-1; 7 nucleotides agree with TRBD1. The CDR3 has 12 amino acids. Trimming removed 6 bases from V and 9 bases from J; junction bases left unmatched: 7. This CDR3 reads CASSRDRTQAFF. CDR3 nucleotides: TGTGCCAGCAGCCGGGACAGAACACAAGCTTTCTTT.

The V call is TRBV5-1, the J call TRBJ2-7; possibly TRBD1 for D (5 bases). Germline lookup yields CDR1 SGHRS and CDR2 YFSETQ. Trimming took 5 bases from V and 4 from J, leaving 19 bases between them. The CDR3 has 15 residues. The CDR3 DNA reads as TGCGCCAGCAGTCACGGACAAGCTCTTTTGTACGAGCAGTACTTC. This codes for CASSHGQALLYEQYF.

The gene calls are TRBV30 and TRBJ1-2, with D maybe TRBD1 (5 bases). V dropped 4 bases and J dropped 6 bases, with 15 bases sitting between them. The CDR3 runs to 13 residues. The germline gives CDR1 GTSNPN, CDR2 SVGIG (reference sequence). This chain's CDR3 is CAWKEGREDGYTF. The DNA of the CDR3 is TGTGCCTGGAAAGAGGGCAGGGAGGATGGCTACACCTTC. The whole variable domain, filled in from reference TRBV30 and TRBJ1-2, reads SQTIHQWPATLVQPVGSPLSLECTVEGTSNPNLYWYRQAAGRGLQLLFYSVGIGQISSEVPQNLSASRPQDRQFILSSKKLLLSDSGFYLCAWKEGREDGYTFGSGTRLTVV.

This clone appeared a single time. The CDR3 reads CASSLEGGQPQHF. Here the CDR3 DNA reads TGTGCCAGCAGCTTAGAAGGGGGTCAGCCCCAGCATTTT. J is TRBJ1-5 and V is TRBV7-2, with D perhaps TRBD1 (6 bases). In germline, CDR1 is SGHTA, CDR2 FQGNSA. The ends were cut back, 1 base at V and 6 bases at J, with 7 bases in the middle. The CDR3 is 13 amino acids.

This clone showed up just a few times. The V and J genes are TRBV5-1 and TRBJ2-5; 10 bases match TRBD1. The CDR3 has 19 residues. The germline CDR1 and CDR2 sequences are SGHRS and YFSETQ. The V and J ends lost 4 bases and 2 bases, in that order; junction bases with no gene match: 17. Here the CDR3 reads CASSGGTAGQGSSQETQYF. The CDR3 DNA reads as TGCGCCAGCAGCGGGGGGACTGCGGGACAGGGGTCATCGCAAGAGACCCAGTACTTC.

The sample holds a few counts of this clone. The chain recombines TRBV19 with TRBJ2-4, with 8 bases fitting TRBD1. V lost 6 bases, J lost 1 base, and 5 bases stayed unmatched. CDR1 LNHDA and CDR2 SQIVND come from the germline V gene (reference sequence). CDR3 length: 15 amino acids. The CDR3 here is CASSPDRVAKNIQYF. The CDR3 nucleotides are TGTGCCAGTAGCCCGGACAGGGTGGCCAAAAACATTCAGTACTTC.

J is TRBJ1-1 and V is TRBV30, with D possibly TRBD1 on 6 matching bases. Trimming stripped 5 bases from V and 1 base from J, with 11 bases between. CDR1 and CDR2 from the germline V gene are GTSNPN and SVGIG (reference sequence). CDR3 length: 13 amino acids. The CDR3 coding sequence is TGTGCCTGGGTACGGGGGGCGAACACTGAAGCTTTCTTT. Translated, it gives CAWVRGANTEAFF.

This clone was found a few times. The rearrangement uses TRBV7-2 and TRBJ2-3; TRBD2 matches 9 bases. Germline V gene sequence: CDR1 SGHTA, CDR2 FQGNSA. The CDR3 is made up of 17 amino acids. V lost 4 bases, J lost 2 bases, and 10 bases stayed unmatched. The CDR3 DNA sequence: TGTGCCAGCAGCTCCTATCGGAGCGGGGGGTTCACAGATACGCAGTATTTT. Amino acid sequence: CASSSYRSGGFTDTQYF.

This clone was counted a single time. The chain has TRBV4-1 and TRBJ2-3; 10 positions match TRBD2. Per germline, CDR1 MGHRA and CDR2 YSYEKL. This CDR3 comprises 20 residues. J gave up 6 bases and V 0 bases, and 18 bases lay outside the gene matches. The CDR3 reads CASSQDAAKLAGMFVDTQYF. CDR3 nucleotide sequence: TGCGCCAGCAGCCAAGATGCGGCCAAACTAGCGGGGATGTTTGTGGATACGCAGTATTTT.